This T cell receptor (beta chain) was documented in a study of PD-1 blockade in mismatch repair-deficient tumors. Study results and caveats: After pembrolizumab, tumor-resident clones rose rapidly, then generally contracted before radiologic responses.

The TCR-sequenced patients were a few responders to pembrolizumab. Sequenced by immunoSEQ multiplex PCR; TCRdb stores in-frame clones only, minus some. The sample consists of roughly 130,000 clones, about nine tenths of them appearing once. As regards this clone: Its cognate antigen is unknown.

The source is an adult with mismatch repair-deficient cancer. This specimen was peripheral blood, taken approximately 70 weeks after starting pembrolizumab.

The DNA for the CDR3 is TGTGCCAGCAGCCCGGGCCATAATCAGCCCCAGCATTTT. This gives the protein CASSPGHNQPQHF. The chain links TRBV7-2 to TRBJ1-5; D unclear. The V gene lost 5 bases and the J gene lost 4 bases, with 9 bases spanning the gap. The CDR3 loop spans 13 amino acids. CDR1 is SGHTA, CDR2 FQGNSA, per germline.